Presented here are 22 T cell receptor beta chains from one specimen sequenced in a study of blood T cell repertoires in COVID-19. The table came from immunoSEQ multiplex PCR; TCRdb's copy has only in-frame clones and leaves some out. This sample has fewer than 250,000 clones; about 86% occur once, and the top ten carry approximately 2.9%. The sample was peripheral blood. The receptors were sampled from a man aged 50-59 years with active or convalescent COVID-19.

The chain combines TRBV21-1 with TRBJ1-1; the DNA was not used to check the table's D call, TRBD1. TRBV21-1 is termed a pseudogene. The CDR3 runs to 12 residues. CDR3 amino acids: CASPVGGTEAFF. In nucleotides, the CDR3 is TGTGCCTCCCCGGTAGGGGGCACTGAAGCTTTCTTT.

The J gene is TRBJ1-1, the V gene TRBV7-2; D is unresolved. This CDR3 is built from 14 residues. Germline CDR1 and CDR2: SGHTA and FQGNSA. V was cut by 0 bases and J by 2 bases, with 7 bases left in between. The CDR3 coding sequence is TGTGCCAGCAGCTTAGCCCTGCGAAACACTGAAGCTTTCTTT. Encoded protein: CASSLALRNTEAFF. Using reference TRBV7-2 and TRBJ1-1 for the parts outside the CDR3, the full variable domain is GAGVSQSPSNKVTEKGKDVELRCDPISGHTALYWYRQSLGQGLEFLIYFQGNSAPDKSGLPSDRFSAERTGGSVSTLTIQRTQQEDSAVYLCASSLALRNTEAFFGQGTRLTVV.

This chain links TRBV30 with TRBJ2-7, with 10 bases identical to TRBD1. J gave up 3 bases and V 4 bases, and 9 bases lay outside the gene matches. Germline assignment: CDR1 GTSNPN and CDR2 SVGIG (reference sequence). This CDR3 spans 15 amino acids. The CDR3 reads CAWIGGGQGFYEQYF. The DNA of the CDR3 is TGTGCCTGGATCGGGGGGGGACAGGGGTTCTACGAGCAGTACTTC.

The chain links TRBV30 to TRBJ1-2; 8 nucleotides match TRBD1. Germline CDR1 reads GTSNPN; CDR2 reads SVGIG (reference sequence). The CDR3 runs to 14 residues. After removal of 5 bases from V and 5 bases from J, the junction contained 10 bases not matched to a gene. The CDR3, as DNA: TGTGCCTGGGTTCGGGACAGGTTTATGTATGGCTACACCTTC. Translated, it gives CAWVRDRFMYGYTF.

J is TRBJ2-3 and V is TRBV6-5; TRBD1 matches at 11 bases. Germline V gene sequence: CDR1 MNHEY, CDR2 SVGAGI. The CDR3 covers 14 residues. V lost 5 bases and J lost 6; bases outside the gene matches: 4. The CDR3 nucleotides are TGTGCCAGCAGTAAGGACAGGGGGCTTGATACGCAGTATTTT. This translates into CASSKDRGLDTQYF.

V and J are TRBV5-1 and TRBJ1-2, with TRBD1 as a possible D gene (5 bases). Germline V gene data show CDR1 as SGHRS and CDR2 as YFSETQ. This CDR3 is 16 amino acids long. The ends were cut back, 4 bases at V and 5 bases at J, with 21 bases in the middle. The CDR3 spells CASSQPDLGQLYGYTF. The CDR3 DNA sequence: TGCGCCAGCAGCCAACCCGACCTTGGACAACTGTATGGCTACACCTTC.

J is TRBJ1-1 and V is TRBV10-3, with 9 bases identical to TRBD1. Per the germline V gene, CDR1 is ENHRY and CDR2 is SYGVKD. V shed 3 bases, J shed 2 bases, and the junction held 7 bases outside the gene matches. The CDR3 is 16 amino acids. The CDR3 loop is CAISERGDRVNTEAFF. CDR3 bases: TGTGCCATCAGTGAAAGGGGGGACAGGGTAAACACTGAAGCTTTCTTT.

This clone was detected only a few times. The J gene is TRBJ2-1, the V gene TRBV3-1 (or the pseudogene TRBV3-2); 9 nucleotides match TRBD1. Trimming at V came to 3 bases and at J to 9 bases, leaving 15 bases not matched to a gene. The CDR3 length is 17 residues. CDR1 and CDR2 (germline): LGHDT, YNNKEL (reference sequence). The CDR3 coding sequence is TGTGCCAGCAGCCAGATTATGCCGGGACAGGGCCCCCGTGAGCAGTTCTTC. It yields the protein CASSQIMPGQGPREQFF.

The CDR3 DNA reads TGTGCCAGCAGATCTACCCTAGTCCACTATGGCTACACCTTC. Its translation: CASRSTLVHYGYTF. The V call is TRBV28, the J call TRBJ1-2; D is undetermined. The CDR3 is made up of 14 amino acids. Germline V CDR1 and CDR2: MDHEN, SYDVKM. The V and J ends lost 6 bases and 3 bases respectively, with 14 bases between them.

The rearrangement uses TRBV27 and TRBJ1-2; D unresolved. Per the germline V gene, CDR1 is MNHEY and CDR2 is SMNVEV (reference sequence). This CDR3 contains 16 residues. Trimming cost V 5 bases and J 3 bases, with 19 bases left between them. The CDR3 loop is CASSPRPSRGDYGYTF. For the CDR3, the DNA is TGTGCCAGCAGTCCACGACCTTCTAGAGGAGACTATGGCTACACCTTC.

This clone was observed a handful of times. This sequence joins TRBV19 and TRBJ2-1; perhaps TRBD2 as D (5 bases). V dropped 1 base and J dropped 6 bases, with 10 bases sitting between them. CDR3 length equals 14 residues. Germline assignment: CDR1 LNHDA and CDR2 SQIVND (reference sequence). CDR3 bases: TGTGCCAGTAGTATAGTAAGGGAGTTCAATGAGCAGTTCTTC. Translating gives CASSIVREFNEQFF.

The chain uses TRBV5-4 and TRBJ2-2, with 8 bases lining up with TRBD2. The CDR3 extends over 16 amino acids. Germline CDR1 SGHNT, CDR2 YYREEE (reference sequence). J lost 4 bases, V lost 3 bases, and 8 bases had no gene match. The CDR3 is CASSSKRENPTGELFF. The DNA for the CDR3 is TGTGCCAGCAGCTCTAAGCGGGAGAACCCCACCGGGGAGCTGTTTTTT.

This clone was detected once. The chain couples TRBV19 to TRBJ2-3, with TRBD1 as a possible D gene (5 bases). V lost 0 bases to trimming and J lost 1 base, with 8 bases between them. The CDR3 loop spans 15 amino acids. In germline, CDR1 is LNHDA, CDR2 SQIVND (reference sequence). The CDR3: CASSIDRAGTDTQYF. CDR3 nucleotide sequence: TGTGCCAGTAGTATAGACAGGGCCGGCACAGATACGCAGTATTTT.

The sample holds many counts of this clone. CDR3 bases: TGTGCCTGGAGTCGGATGGGTAGGCGGGACACCGGGGAGCTGTTTTTT. Residues: CAWSRMGRRDTGELFF. V gene TRBV30 combines with J gene TRBJ2-2; D perhaps matches TRBD2 (5 bases). The CDR3 has 16 residues. Germline assignment: CDR1 GTSNPN and CDR2 SVGIG (reference sequence). Trimming left V 2 bases short and J 3 bases short, with 16 bases between.

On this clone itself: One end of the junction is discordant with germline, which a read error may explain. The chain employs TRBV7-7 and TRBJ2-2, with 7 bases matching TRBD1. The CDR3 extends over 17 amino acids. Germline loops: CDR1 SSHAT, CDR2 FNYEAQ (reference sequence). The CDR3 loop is CASSLDRTGYGTGELFF. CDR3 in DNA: TGTGCTAGCAGCTTAGACCGGACAGGATATGGTACCGGGGAGCTGTTTTTT.

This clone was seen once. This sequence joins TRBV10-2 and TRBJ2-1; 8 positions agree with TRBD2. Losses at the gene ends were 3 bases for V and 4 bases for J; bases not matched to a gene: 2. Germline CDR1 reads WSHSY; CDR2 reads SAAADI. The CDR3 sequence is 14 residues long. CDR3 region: CASSDLAGYNEQFF. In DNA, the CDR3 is TGCGCCAGCAGTGACCTAGCGGGTTACAATGAGCAGTTCTTC.

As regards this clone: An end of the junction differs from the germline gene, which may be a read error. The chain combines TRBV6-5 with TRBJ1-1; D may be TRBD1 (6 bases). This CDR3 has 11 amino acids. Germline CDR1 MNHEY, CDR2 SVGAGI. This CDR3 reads CASSSGQFGVF. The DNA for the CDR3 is TGTGCCAGCAGCTCAGGACAGTTTGGTGTCTTT.

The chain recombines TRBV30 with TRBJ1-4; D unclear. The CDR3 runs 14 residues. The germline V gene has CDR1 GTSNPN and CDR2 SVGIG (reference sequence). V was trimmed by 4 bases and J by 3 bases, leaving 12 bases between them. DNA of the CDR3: TGTGCCTGGACCCTTGGCGAGGCTAATGAAAAACTGTTTTTT. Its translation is CAWTLGEANEKLFF. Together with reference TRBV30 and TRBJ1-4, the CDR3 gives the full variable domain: SQTIHQWPATLVQPVGSPLSLECTVEGTSNPNLYWYRQAAGRGLQLLFYSVGIGQISSEVPQNLSASRPQDRQFILSSKKLLLSDSGFYLCAWTLGEANEKLFFGSGTQLSVL.

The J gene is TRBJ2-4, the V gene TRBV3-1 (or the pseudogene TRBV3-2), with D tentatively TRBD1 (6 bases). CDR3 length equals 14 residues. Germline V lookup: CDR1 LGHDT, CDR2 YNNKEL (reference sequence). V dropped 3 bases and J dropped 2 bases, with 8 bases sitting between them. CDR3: CASSQQGTKNIQYF. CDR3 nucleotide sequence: TGTGCCAGCAGCCAGCAGGGGACCAAAAACATTCAGTACTTC.

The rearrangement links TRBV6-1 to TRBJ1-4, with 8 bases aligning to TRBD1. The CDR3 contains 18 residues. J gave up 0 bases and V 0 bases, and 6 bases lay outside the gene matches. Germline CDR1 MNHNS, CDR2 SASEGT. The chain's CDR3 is CASSEALQGGATNEKLFF. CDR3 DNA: TGTGCCAGCAGTGAAGCGCTACAGGGGGGGGCAACTAATGAAAAACTGTTTTTT.

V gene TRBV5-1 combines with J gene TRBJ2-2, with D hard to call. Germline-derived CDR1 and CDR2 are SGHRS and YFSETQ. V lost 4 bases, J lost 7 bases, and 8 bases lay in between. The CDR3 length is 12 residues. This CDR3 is CASSLSGGELFF. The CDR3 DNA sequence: TGCGCCAGCAGCCTGAGTGGCGGGGAGCTGTTTTTT.

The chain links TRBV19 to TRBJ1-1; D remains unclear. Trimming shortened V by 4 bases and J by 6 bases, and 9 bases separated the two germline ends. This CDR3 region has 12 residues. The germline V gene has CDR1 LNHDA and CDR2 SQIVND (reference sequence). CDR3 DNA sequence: TGTGCCAGTAGTAGAGGAAAATCTGAAGCTTTCTTT. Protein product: CASSRGKSEAFF.